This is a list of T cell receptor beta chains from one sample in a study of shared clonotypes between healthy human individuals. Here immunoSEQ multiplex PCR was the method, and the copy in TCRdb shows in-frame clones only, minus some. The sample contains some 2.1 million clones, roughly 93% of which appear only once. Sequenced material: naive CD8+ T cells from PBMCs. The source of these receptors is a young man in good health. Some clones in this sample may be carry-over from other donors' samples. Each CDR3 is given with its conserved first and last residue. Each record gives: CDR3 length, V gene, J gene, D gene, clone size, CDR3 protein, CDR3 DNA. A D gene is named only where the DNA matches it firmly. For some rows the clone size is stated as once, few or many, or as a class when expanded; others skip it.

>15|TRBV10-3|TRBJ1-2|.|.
CAISESWDDYYGYTF
TGTGCCATCAGTGAGTCATGGGACGACTACTATGGCTACACCTTC
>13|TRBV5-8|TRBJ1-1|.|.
CASLFMRNTEAFF
TGTGCCAGCCTTTTCATGAGGAACACTGAAGCTTTCTTT
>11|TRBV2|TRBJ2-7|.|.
CASSVNHEQYF
TGTGCCAGCAGTGTCAACCACGAGCAGTACTTC
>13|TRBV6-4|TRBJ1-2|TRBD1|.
CASKAGGAGGYTF
TGTGCCAGCAAAGCAGGGGGCGCCGGTGGCTACACCTTC
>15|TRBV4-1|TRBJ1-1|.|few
CASSQDHPGASEAFF
TGCGCCAGCAGCCAAGATCATCCGGGGGCCTCTGAAGCTTTCTTT
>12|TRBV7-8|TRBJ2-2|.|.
CASSMMKGELFF
TGTGCCAGCAGCATGATGAAGGGGGAGCTGTTTTTT
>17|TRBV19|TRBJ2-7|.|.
CASSISFWGRGSYEQYF
TGTGCCAGTAGTATAAGCTTCTGGGGTCGGGGATCCTACGAGCAGTACTTC
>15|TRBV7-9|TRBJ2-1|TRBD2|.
CASSLGTSRYNEQFF
TGTGCCAGCAGCTTAGGGACTAGCAGATACAATGAGCAGTTCTTC
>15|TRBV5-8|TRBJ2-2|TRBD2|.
CASSLLAGVGGELFF
TGTGCCAGCAGCTTGTTAGCGGGAGTCGGCGGGGAGCTGTTTTTT
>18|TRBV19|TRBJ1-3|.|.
CASSIEWDAESSGNTIYF
TGTGCCAGTAGTATTGAGTGGGACGCCGAGAGCTCTGGAAACACCATATATTTT
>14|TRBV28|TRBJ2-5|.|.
CASSLLRERETQYF
TGTGCCAGCAGTTTATTGAGGGAGAGGGAGACCCAGTACTTC
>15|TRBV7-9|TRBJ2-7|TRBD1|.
CASRSTGTATYEQYF
TGTGCCAGCAGATCTACCGGGACAGCAACCTACGAGCAGTACTTC
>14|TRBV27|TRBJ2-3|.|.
CASTTSGSADTQYF
TGTGCCAGCACCACCTCAGGAAGCGCGGATACGCAGTATTTT
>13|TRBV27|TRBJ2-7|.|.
CASSRSGTLEQYF
TGTGCCAGCAGCCGATCCGGGACACTCGAGCAGTACTTC
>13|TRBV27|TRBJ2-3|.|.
CASQTLLTDTQYF
TGTGCCAGTCAGACATTACTCACAGATACGCAGTATTTT
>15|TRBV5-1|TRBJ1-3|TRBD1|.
CASSPDRSSGNTIYF
TGCGCCAGCAGCCCGGACAGGTCGTCAGGAAACACCATATATTTT
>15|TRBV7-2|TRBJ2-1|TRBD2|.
CASSLWQREGHEQFF
TGTGCCAGCAGCTTATGGCAGCGGGAGGGCCATGAGCAGTTCTTC
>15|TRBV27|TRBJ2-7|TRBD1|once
CASRYRDRVPYEQYF
TGTGCCAGCAGGTACCGGGACAGGGTGCCCTACGAGCAGTACTTC
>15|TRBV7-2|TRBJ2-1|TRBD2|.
CASSLGTRIGDEQFF
TGTGCCAGCAGCTTAGGGACTAGGATCGGCGATGAGCAGTTCTTC
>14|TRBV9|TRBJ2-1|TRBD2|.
CASSASGRVSEQFF
TGTGCCAGCAGCGCTAGCGGGAGGGTAAGTGAGCAGTTCTTC
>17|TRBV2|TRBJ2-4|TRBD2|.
CASSAGLAGILGNIQYF
TGTGCCAGCAGTGCGGGACTAGCGGGAATCCTTGGAAACATTCAGTACTTC
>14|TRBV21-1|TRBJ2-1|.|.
CASSKGCRARPQFF
TGTGCCAGCAGCAAAGGGTGCAGGGCCCGCCCGCAGTTCTTC
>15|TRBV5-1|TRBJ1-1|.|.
CASSLGRGEATEAFF
TGCGCCAGCAGCTTGGGGCGGGGCGAGGCCACTGAAGCTTTCTTT
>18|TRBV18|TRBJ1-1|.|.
CASSPPGHRGAMNTEAFF
TGTGCCAGCTCACCACCGGGACACCGGGGGGCAATGAACACTGAAGCTTTCTTT
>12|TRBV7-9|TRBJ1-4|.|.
CASSLSGEKLFF
TGTGCCAGCAGCTTATCAGGGGAAAAACTGTTTTTT
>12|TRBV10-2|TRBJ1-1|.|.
CASSARETEAFF
TGCGCCAGCAGTGCGCGGGAGACTGAAGCTTTCTTT
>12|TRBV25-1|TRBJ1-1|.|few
CASSETGAEAFF
TGTGCCAGCAGTGAGACAGGCGCTGAAGCTTTCTTT
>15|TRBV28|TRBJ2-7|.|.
CASRDHRNSSYEQYF
TGTGCCAGCAGGGACCACAGGAATAGCTCCTACGAGCAGTACTTC
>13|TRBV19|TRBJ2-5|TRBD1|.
CATSDRMQETQYF
TGTGCCACCTCGGACAGGATGCAAGAGACCCAGTACTTC
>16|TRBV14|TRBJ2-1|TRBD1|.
CASSRTPGQVYNEQFF
TGTGCCAGCAGCCGGACCCCGGGACAGGTCTACAATGAGCAGTTCTTC
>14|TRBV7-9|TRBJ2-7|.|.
CASSLEQGGYEQYF
TGTGCCAGCAGCTTAGAGCAGGGCGGCTACGAGCAGTACTTC
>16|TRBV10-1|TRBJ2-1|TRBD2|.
CASSGGSGSNYNEQFF
TGCGCCAGCAGTGGGGGTAGCGGGAGCAATTACAATGAGCAGTTCTTC
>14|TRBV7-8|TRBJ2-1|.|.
CASRVEGIGNEQFF
TGTGCCAGCAGGGTGGAGGGTATAGGTAATGAGCAGTTCTTC
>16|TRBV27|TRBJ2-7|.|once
CASSPQAGGLSYEQYF
TGTGCCAGCAGTCCCCAAGCGGGCGGACTTAGCTACGAGCAGTACTTC
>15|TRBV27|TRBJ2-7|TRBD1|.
CASSPTGQVPYEQYF
TGTGCCAGCAGTCCCACGGGACAGGTCCCCTACGAGCAGTACTTC
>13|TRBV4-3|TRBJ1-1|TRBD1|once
CASSHGEGAGAFF
TGCGCCAGCAGCCACGGTGAGGGGGCTGGTGCTTTCTTT
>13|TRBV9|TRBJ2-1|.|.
CASSGNRVNEQFF
TGTGCCAGCAGCGGCAACAGGGTCAATGAGCAGTTCTTC